This TCR beta chain was recovered during a study of T cell responses to AZD1222 COVID-19 vaccine. Study results and limitations: Variant regions that are unmutated are reportedly the target of nearly half of spike-specific TCRs.

On this clone itself: The target antigen is unknown.

V was shortened by 2 bases and J by 7 bases, with 10 bases between the two germline ends. Germline loops: CDR1 SGHDT, CDR2 YYEEEE. The CDR3 is 14 amino acids. Produced via immunoSEQ multiplex PCR; TCRdb's table is partial and in-frame only. The table includes about 110,000 clones, 88% detected once. The chain recombines TRBV5-6 with TRBJ1-6; D unresolved. Material: peripheral blood, obtained on day 0 of AZD1222 vaccination. The receptor was derived from an adult in good health. CDR3 residues: CASSLQGNNSPLHF. CDR3 in DNA: TGTGCCAGCAGCTTACAAGGGAACAATTCACCCCTCCACTTT.